The rows below give T cell receptor beta chains drawn from one sample of a study of T cell responses to AZD1222 COVID-19 vaccine. The data were produced by immunoSEQ multiplex PCR, yet TCRdb's version contains in-frame clones alone and is incomplete. The data show 65,000 to 100,000 clones, about 90% seen once. The source was peripheral blood, collected 28 days after the second AZD1222 dose. These TCRs come from an adult who received the AZD1222 COVID-19 vaccine. The CDR3 runs from the conserved cysteine through the conserved F or W. The D gene is left open where the match is weak. Some rows mark clone size as missing; the rest say once, few, many or name a class of expanded clone.

V gene,J gene,D gene,clone size,CDR3 DNA,CDR3 protein
TRBV7-2,TRBJ1-1,-,-,TGTGCCAGCAGCTCTCAAGGGGGACGGCTGAACACTGAAGCTTTCTTT,CASSSQGGRLNTEAFF
TRBV11-3,TRBJ2-1,-,-,TGTGCCAGCAGCCCCCGGGACAATGAGCAGTTCTTC,CASSPRDNEQFF
TRBV6-5,TRBJ2-7,-,-,TGTGCCAGCACTAGCAGACACTACGAGCAGTACTTC,CASTSRHYEQYF
TRBV6-2/TRBV6-3,TRBJ2-3,TRBD1,-,TGTGCCAGCAGTGTGGGGACAGGGCACACAGATACGCAGTATTTT,CASSVGTGHTDTQYF
TRBV4-3,TRBJ2-7,-,-,TGCGCCAGCAGCCAAGACAGGCTTACTTCCTACGAGCAGTACTTC,CASSQDRLTSYEQYF
TRBV29-1,TRBJ1-5,-,-,TGCAGCGTTTCGGGAGGCAGGTATCAGCCCCAGCATTTT,CSVSGGRYQPQHF
TRBV7-2,TRBJ2-1,-,few,TGTGCCAGCAGCCTACTCCGACGGGTGTTCTTC,CASSLLRRVFF
TRBV6-5,TRBJ1-4,-,-,TGTGCCAGCAGGGGGGAGGGATTGTATGAAAAACTGTTTTTT,CASRGEGLYEKLFF
TRBV4-3,TRBJ2-7,TRBD1,-,TGCGCCAGCAGCCCCTACCGGGACAGCTCCTACGAGCAGTACTTC,CASSPYRDSSYEQYF
TRBV21-1,TRBJ2-7,-,few,TGTGCCAGCAGCAAAGCGAAAAAGGTCCCAGCGGGAGGGTTGCAGCAGTACTTC,CASSKAKKVPAGGLQQYF
TRBV2,TRBJ2-5,-,-,TGTGCCAGCGGGGGGGCGGGAGAGGATCAGGAGACCCAGTACTTC,CASGGAGEDQETQYF
TRBV12-3/TRBV12-4,TRBJ1-1,-,-,TGTGCCAGCGGGAACACTGAAGCTTTCTTT,CASGNTEAFF
TRBV27,TRBJ2-7,TRBD2,-,TGTGCCAGCTCCTTCGGGGGGGAACCCTACGAGCAGTACTTC,CASSFGGEPYEQYF
TRBV25-1,TRBJ1-6,-,once,TGTGCCAGCAGTGAAAGGGGCAGGGGTAATTCACCCCTCCACTTT,CASSERGRGNSPLHF
TRBV6-5,TRBJ1-1,-,-,TGTGCCAGCAGTTACCTCCGAAAGGGTTCGAACACTGAAGCTTTCTTT,CASSYLRKGSNTEAFF
TRBV2,TRBJ2-1,-,-,TGTGCCAGCAGGATGAGGGGGGACGCCAATGAGCAGTTCTTC,CASRMRGDANEQFF
TRBV7-9,TRBJ1-1,-,-,TGTGCCAGCAGCGGAGGGGGGAACACTGAAGCTTTCTTT,CASSGGGNTEAFF
TRBV11-2,TRBJ2-2,-,-,TGTGCCAGCAGGACCGGGACACTGAACACCGGGGAGCTGTTTTTT,CASRTGTLNTGELFF
TRBV3-1/TRBV3-2,TRBJ1-2,-,-,TGTGCCAGCAGCCAAGGACGAGGGGCGCCGGGCTACACCTTC,CASSQGRGAPGYTF
TRBV12-3/TRBV12-4,TRBJ1-2,-,-,TGTGCCAGCGGGGGCCCCAACTATGGCTACACCTTC,CASGGPNYGYTF
TRBV28,TRBJ2-6,-,-,TGTGCCAGCAGTTCCAATTCTGGGGCCAACGTCCTGACTTTC,CASSSNSGANVLTF
TRBV7-6,TRBJ2-1,TRBD2,-,TGTGCCAGCAGCTTACTTCCGGGACTAGCGGGAGAAAATGAGCAGTTCTTC,CASSLLPGLAGENEQFF
TRBV7-9,TRBJ1-5,-,-,TGTGCCAGCAGCTTAGGGGACGGGGGCGCGGGGTATAGCAATCAGCCCCAGCATTTT,CASSLGDGGAGYSNQPQHF
TRBV9,TRBJ1-1,-,-,TGTGCCAGCAGCGTAGGTGACAGCCTCACAGCTTTCTTT,CASSVGDSLTAFF
TRBV29-1,TRBJ2-2,TRBD1,-,TGCAGCGTCTCCGGGACAGGGTCGGTCGGGGAGCTGTTTTTT,CSVSGTGSVGELFF
TRBV2,TRBJ1-2,TRBD1,-,TGTGCCAGCAGTGCACAGGGGGCGGGTGGCTACACCTTC,CASSAQGAGGYTF
TRBV6-4,TRBJ2-2,TRBD1,few,TGTGCCAGCAGTGGTCAGGGGGAGAACACCGGGGAGCTGTTTTTT,CASSGQGENTGELFF
TRBV5-4,TRBJ1-2,-,few,TGTGCCAGCAGCTTGGTGGCAGGGTATGGCTACACCTTC,CASSLVAGYGYTF
TRBV18,TRBJ2-7,TRBD2,-,TGTGCCAGCTCACCACGGAGCGGGGAACTCTACGAGCAGTACTTC,CASSPRSGELYEQYF
TRBV24-1,TRBJ1-3,TRBD1,-,TGTGCCACCACTGATTCGGACAGGGGTGGAAACACCATATATTTT,CATTDSDRGGNTIYF
TRBV21-1,TRBJ1-1,-,once,TGTGCCAGCAGCAAAGCAGGGAACACTGAAGCTTTCTTT,CASSKAGNTEAFF
TRBV28,TRBJ2-3,TRBD2,-,TGTGCCAGCAGTTTCCCCGGGACTAGCGGGATCAGGGATACGCAGTATTTT,CASSFPGTSGIRDTQYF
TRBV4-2,TRBJ1-4,-,-,TGTGCCAGCAGCCAAGTCTTGCGGCGCGACCCGAATGAAAAACTGTTTTTT,CASSQVLRRDPNEKLFF
TRBV4-3,TRBJ2-3,TRBD2,-,TGCGCCAGCAGCCAACTAGCGGGAAGCTCAGATACGCAGTATTTT,CASSQLAGSSDTQYF
TRBV24-1,TRBJ1-2,-,-,TGTGCCACCAGTGACCCTGGGACGGGATTGACCTACGGCTACACCTTC,CATSDPGTGLTYGYTF
TRBV6-5,TRBJ1-5,-,-,TGTGCCAGCAGTCTCTTGTGGGGGACCAATCAGCCCCAGCATTTT,CASSLLWGTNQPQHF
TRBV7-2,TRBJ2-7,TRBD2,once,TGTGCCAGCAGTTTGGGGACTAGCAGGTTAGCTTTC,CASSLGTSRLAF
TRBV18,TRBJ1-4,-,-,TGTGCCAGCTCACCCACGGGGGAGAGTGAAAAACTGTTTTTT,CASSPTGESEKLFF
TRBV3-1/TRBV3-2,TRBJ2-7,TRBD2,-,TGTGCCAGCAGCCAAGAAGGTTTACTAGCGGGAGGAGAAATCTCCTACGAGCAGTACTTC,CASSQEGLLAGGEISYEQYF
TRBV30,TRBJ1-1,TRBD1,-,TGTGCCTGGAAGGGACAGGGCCACACTGAAGCTTTCTTT,CAWKGQGHTEAFF
TRBV5-1,TRBJ1-2,TRBD1,-,TGCGCCAGCAGCTTGGTCGGGACAGGGGCATATGGCTACACCTTC,CASSLVGTGAYGYTF
TRBV5-4,TRBJ2-1,TRBD2,-,TGTGCCAGCAGCTACGGAGCTAGCGGGCCCTACAATGAGCAGTTCTTC,CASSYGASGPYNEQFF
TRBV5-1,TRBJ1-1,TRBD1,-,TGCGCCAGCAGCTTTCTATCTGGACAGGGGCCCACTGAAGCTTTCTTT,CASSFLSGQGPTEAFF
TRBV5-1,TRBJ2-1,-,-,TGCGCCAGCAGCCTGGCGGATGAGCAGTTCTTC,CASSLADEQFF
TRBV7-2,TRBJ2-1,-,-,TGTGCCAGCAAAGGACACAATGAGCAGTTCTTC,CASKGHNEQFF
TRBV30,TRBJ1-4,-,-,TGTGCCTGGAGCAGGGACTCTAACGAAAAACTGTTTTTT,CAWSRDSNEKLFF
TRBV5-6,TRBJ1-5,-,-,TGTGCCAGCAGCTTGACGGGGAAGCCTTATGGGAGCAATCAGCCCCAGCATTTT,CASSLTGKPYGSNQPQHF
TRBV10-3,TRBJ1-2,-,-,TGTGCCATCAGCCGTTATGAGGGGTTGGGCTACACCTTC,CAISRYEGLGYTF
TRBV20-1,TRBJ1-2,-,-,TGCAGTGCTAGCCTCGGAGATGGCTACACCTTC,CSASLGDGYTF
TRBV6-6,TRBJ2-5,-,-,TGTGCCAGCAGTTACTACAGGGAAGAGACCCAGTACTTC,CASSYYREETQYF
TRBV5-1,TRBJ2-2,-,once,TGCGCCAGCAGCTGGGGGAGTGGGCGCGCCGGGGAGCTGTTTTTT,CASSWGSGRAGELFF
TRBV6-5,TRBJ2-1,TRBD1,-,TGTGCCAGCAGTCCACGACAGGGCTCCTACAATGAGCAGTTCTTC,CASSPRQGSYNEQFF
TRBV18,TRBJ2-5,-,few,TGTGCCAGCTCACCAAGTAGTATGGAGACCCAGTACTTC,CASSPSSMETQYF
TRBV7-9,TRBJ2-1,TRBD2,-,TGTGCCAGCAGCTTCGTAGCGGGAGGCATGAAAGAGTTCTTC,CASSFVAGGMKEFF
TRBV30,TRBJ1-2,TRBD1,-,TGTGCCTGGAAGGCGACAGGGGGCTGGGGCTACACCTTC,CAWKATGGWGYTF
TRBV4-3,TRBJ1-2,TRBD1,once,TGCGCCAGCAGCCACACCAGGGGGCAGGGGTATGGCTACACCTTC,CASSHTRGQGYGYTF